One sample yielded the 2 T cell receptor beta chains listed below, sequenced in a study of blood T cell repertoires in COVID-19. Repertoires were generated with immunoSEQ multiplex PCR, while TCRdb's copy carries only in-frame clones and drops some. The data hold approximately 52,000 clones, with 80% to 90% observed a single time. Source material: peripheral blood. These receptors were obtained from a man between 65 and 79 years old with acute or convalescent COVID-19.

V usage is TRBV6-2 or TRBV6-3 and J usage is TRBJ1-4; 7 bases fit TRBD1. V was pared by 5 bases and J by 4 bases, with 4 bases of the junction left unmatched. CDR1 is MNHEY, CDR2 SVGEGT, per germline. CDR3 length: 14 amino acids. CDR3 DNA: TGTGCCAGCAGTCACAGGGGTCTTAATGAAAAACTGTTTTTT. It is translated as CASSHRGLNEKLFF.

This clone has just a few counts. The gene calls are TRBV11-2 and TRBJ1-2; 9 bases align to TRBD1. The V gene end was trimmed by 3 bases and the J gene end by 5 bases; junction bases not matched to a gene: 4. The CDR3 covers 14 residues. Germline V gives CDR1 SGHAT, CDR2 FQNNGV. The chain's CDR3 is CASSFTGGGYGYTF. The CDR3 bases are TGTGCCAGCAGCTTTACAGGGGGCGGATATGGCTACACCTTC.